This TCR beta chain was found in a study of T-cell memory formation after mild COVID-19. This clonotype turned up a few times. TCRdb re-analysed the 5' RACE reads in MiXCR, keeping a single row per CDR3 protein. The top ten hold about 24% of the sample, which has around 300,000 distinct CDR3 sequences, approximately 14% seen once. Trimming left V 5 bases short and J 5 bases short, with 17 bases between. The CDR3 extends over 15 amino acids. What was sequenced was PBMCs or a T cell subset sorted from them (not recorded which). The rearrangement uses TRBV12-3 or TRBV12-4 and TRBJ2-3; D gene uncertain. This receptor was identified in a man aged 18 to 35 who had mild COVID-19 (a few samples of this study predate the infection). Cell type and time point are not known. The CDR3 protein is CASSPLTYGVDTQYF. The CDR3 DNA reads TGTGCCAGCAGTCCCCTAACTTATGGGGTAGATACGCAGTATTTT.